The 30 T cell receptor beta chains below were found in one sample sequenced in a study of T cells in Graves' hyperthyroidism and ophthalmopathy. Researchers took RNA transcripts and amplified the TCR beta CDR3 regions from them. HTBI primers drove first-round RT-PCR of the TCR CDR3. MiXCR, applied by TCRdb to the multiplex PCR reads, yields one record per CDR3 protein. Of some 460,000 distinct CDR3 sequences listed, 15% to 18% are singletons. Sequencing used blood. The origin of the receptors is a woman aged 18-29 years with Graves' hyperthyroidism.

The chain has TRBV24-1 and TRBJ1-1; perhaps TRBD1 as D (5 bases). The ends were cut back, 9 bases at V and 4 bases at J, with 20 bases in the middle. Looked up from germline, CDR1 is KGHDR and CDR2 is SFDVKD. The CDR3 is made up of 15 amino acids. CDR3 DNA sequence: TGTGCCACCCGTGCGGGCTCAACAGGAATCACTGAAGCTTTCTTT. Amino acids: CATRAGSTGITEAFF.

V and J are TRBV20-1 and TRBJ2-5, with D perhaps TRBD2 (7 bases). Germline loops: CDR1 DFQATT, CDR2 SNEGSKA (reference sequence). The CDR3 is 17 residues long. V gave up 5 bases and J gave up 3 bases, with 25 bases separating them. The CDR3 sequence is CSAPNRGGGPWEETQYF. CDR3 sequence (DNA): TGCAGTGCTCCCAATAGGGGGGGAGGGCCTTGGGAAGAGACCCAGTACTTC.

This clonotype has a count of ten or more. This rearrangement joins TRBV20-1 to TRBJ2-7, with unresolved D. The length of the CDR3 is 13 residues. Trimming shortened V by 3 bases and J by 1 base, and 10 bases separated the two germline ends. The germline gives CDR1 DFQATT, CDR2 SNEGSKA (reference sequence). The CDR3 DNA sequence: TGCAGTGCTAGGCCCCCGGATTCCTACGAGCAGTACTTC. Translated: CSARPPDSYEQYF.

This clonotype was detected a few times. V gene TRBV24-1 combines with J gene TRBJ1-2; 7 nucleotides align to TRBD1. Germline V gene lookup returns CDR1 KGHDR and CDR2 SFDVKD. The CDR3 contains 16 residues. The V gene end was trimmed by 3 bases and the J gene end by 3 bases; junction bases not matched to a gene: 9. CDR3 amino acids: CATSDRTARGDYGYTF. CDR3 DNA: TGTGCCACCAGTGATCGGACAGCCAGGGGGGACTATGGCTACACCTTC.

There are many counts of this clonotype. The chain is built from TRBV7-8 and TRBJ1-4; perhaps TRBD1 as D (5 bases). From germline, CDR1 is SGHVS and CDR2 FQNEAQ. The length of the CDR3 is 14 residues. Trimming stripped 2 bases from V and 7 bases from J, with 11 bases between. The CDR3 region has the DNA TGTGCCAGCAGCTTACAGGGTAGCGGTGAAAAACTGTTTTTT. It codes for CASSLQGSGEKLFF.

This clonotype was counted ten times or more. The V gene is TRBV27, the J gene TRBJ1-1, with no clear D. V was shortened by 2 bases and J by 4 bases, with 11 bases between the two germline ends. There are 14 residues in the CDR3. Germline CDR1 reads MNHEY; CDR2 reads SMNVEV (reference sequence). The CDR3 nucleotides are TGTGCCAGCAGTTTAACTCGGACCTCCACTGAAGCTTTCTTT. As protein: CASSLTRTSTEAFF.

Many counts were recorded for this clonotype. The chain recombines TRBV29-1 with TRBJ1-2, with D tentatively TRBD1 (5 bases). Trimming stripped 8 bases from V and 4 bases from J, with 17 bases between. The germline gives CDR1 SQVTM, CDR2 ANQGSEA. The CDR3 has 13 amino acids. The DNA for the CDR3 is TGCAGCATCCGAGGGAGACAGTCCTATGGCTACACCTTC. Its protein is CSIRGRQSYGYTF.

The rearrangement links TRBV9 to TRBJ2-2, with 9 bases that match TRBD2. The CDR3 runs 16 residues. With 3 bases clipped from V and 3 bases from J, the junction kept 6 bases outside the gene matches. CDR1 is SGDLS, CDR2 YYNGEE, per germline. This chain's CDR3 is CASSARLAEDTGELFF. The CDR3 nucleotides read TGTGCCAGCAGCGCCCGACTAGCGGAGGACACCGGGGAGCTGTTTTTT.

This clonotype was recorded many times. The V call is TRBV12-3 or TRBV12-4, the J call TRBJ2-3, with 10 bases matching TRBD2. The CDR3 has 16 amino acids. J gave up 5 bases and V 6 bases, and 11 bases lay outside the gene matches. The CDR3 sequence: CASSPEAGGPRDTQYF. In DNA form, the CDR3 reads TGTGCCAGCAGCCCCGAAGCGGGAGGGCCGAGAGATACGCAGTATTTT.

This clonotype appeared a few times. The rearrangement joins TRBV7-2 to TRBJ1-5; D not certain. The length of the CDR3 is 14 residues. V lost 1 base to trimming and J lost 11 bases, with 15 bases between them. Germline V gives CDR1 SGHTA, CDR2 FQGNSA. In nucleotides, the CDR3 is TGTGCCAGCAGCTTAGTTAGTTTCAGGAGCGCCCAGCATTTT. As protein: CASSLVSFRSAQHF.

The rearrangement uses TRBV6-4 and TRBJ1-1; D gene uncertain. Per germline, CDR1 MRHNA and CDR2 SNTAGT. The CDR3 sequence is 13 residues long. V lost 4 bases to trimming and J lost 4 bases, with 10 bases between them. Here the CDR3 DNA reads TGTGCCAGCAGTGTGGGTTTGGGCACTGAAGCTTTCTTT. It yields the protein CASSVGLGTEAFF.

J is TRBJ1-6 and V is TRBV20-1; TRBD1 matches 10 bases. CDR3 length: 13 residues. Germline CDR1 and CDR2: DFQATT and SNEGSKA (reference sequence). The junction had 3 bases not matched to a gene; V was cut back by 3 bases and J by 10 bases. As DNA, the CDR3 is TGCAGTGCTAGGGGGGACAGGGGCTCACCCCTCCACTTT. Encoded protein: CSARGDRGSPLHF.

This clonotype appeared many times. The chain is built from TRBV5-1 and TRBJ2-7; 8 bases match TRBD1. V shed 3 bases and J 3 bases; nucleotides not matched to a gene: 8. The CDR3 has 15 residues. The V gene's germline CDR1 is SGHRS and CDR2 YFSETQ. CDR3 protein: CASSSTGAGSYEQYF. The DNA of the CDR3 is TGCGCCAGCAGCTCGACAGGGGCGGGGAGCTACGAGCAGTACTTC.

In its sample, this clonotype was seen once. V gene TRBV15 combines with J gene TRBJ2-6; D remains ambiguous. CDR1 and CDR2 (germline): LNHNV, YYDKDF (reference sequence). This CDR3 comprises 13 residues. V gave up 5 bases and J gave up 2 bases, with 4 bases separating them. The CDR3: CATSEAGANVLTF. The CDR3 DNA follows: TGTGCCACCAGCGAGGCTGGGGCCAACGTCCTGACTTTC.

This sequence joins TRBV12-3 or TRBV12-4 and TRBJ2-5, with D possibly matching TRBD2 (8 bases). The CDR3 sequence is 19 residues long. V was pared by 6 bases and J by 5 bases, with 31 bases between. For the CDR3, the DNA is TGTGCCAGCAGCACGAACAGGGGACACACCGGGGGGGATTGGGAGACCCAGTACTTC. Residues: CASSTNRGHTGGDWETQYF.

This clonotype was seen more than once but under ten times. This chain joins TRBV7-2 and TRBJ2-1; D possibly corresponds to TRBD1 (7 bases). The CDR3 extends over 14 amino acids. Looked up from germline, CDR1 is SGHTA and CDR2 is FQGNSA. The V end lost 6 bases, the J end lost 9 bases, and 18 bases lay between the germline ends. The CDR3 region has the DNA TGTGCCAGCAGACTGGACAGGAGGGCGGGTGAGCAGTTCTTC. It encodes CASRLDRRAGEQFF.

The V and J genes are TRBV28 and TRBJ1-2, with D tentatively TRBD1 (5 bases). The CDR3 consists of 11 residues. The V and J ends lost 4 bases and 13 bases respectively, with 13 bases between them. CDR1 is MDHEN, CDR2 SYDVKM, per germline. CDR3 nucleotide sequence: TGTGCCAGCAGTTCCTCACAGGTGGGCACCTTC. This gives the protein CASSSSQVGTF.

The V and J genes are TRBV2 and TRBJ2-7, with unresolved D. Germline CDR1 SNHLY, CDR2 FYNNEI. The CDR3 length is 13 residues. The germline V and J ends were trimmed by 2 bases and 10 bases, with 15 bases remaining between them. The CDR3 sequence is CASSERTRIEQYF. CDR3 in DNA: TGTGCCAGCAGTGAACGAACAAGGATCGAACAGTACTTC.

This clonotype occurred many times. The chain combines TRBV7-2 with TRBJ2-7, with a tentative D call TRBD2 (6 bases). The CDR3 extends over 16 amino acids. In germline, CDR1 is SGHTA, CDR2 FQGNSA. V was cut by 1 base and J by 2 bases, with 15 bases left in between. The CDR3: CASSLVGGNNAYEQYF. CDR3 in DNA: TGTGCCAGCAGCTTAGTAGGAGGGAATAACGCCTACGAGCAGTACTTC.

The chain couples TRBV24-1 to TRBJ2-2; D is possibly TRBD1 or TRBD2 (6 bases each). CDR1 and CDR2 (germline): KGHDR, SFDVKD. The CDR3 length is 16 residues. Between the trimmed V and J ends, which lost 4 bases and 1 base, there was a span of 12 bases. CDR3 sequence reads: CATSDVGGRNTGELFF. CDR3 nucleotide sequence: TGTGCCACCAGTGACGTAGGGGGGAGGAACACCGGGGAGCTGTTTTTT.

Points on this clonotype: Compared with germline, one end of the junction differs, possibly owing to a read error. The chain links TRBV5-1 to TRBJ2-3, with TRBD2 matching 9 bases. This CDR3 comprises 17 residues. Germline V CDR1 and CDR2: SGHRS, YFSETQ. As DNA, the CDR3 is TGTGCCAGCAGCTTGGGAATTAGCGGGAGTTCGGCAGATACGCAGTATTTT. Its translation is CASSLGISGSSADTQYF.

The chain is built from TRBV7-3 and TRBJ2-7; possibly TRBD2 for D (6 bases). The V and J ends lost 2 bases and 6 bases respectively, with 11 bases between them. The CDR3 is 13 residues long. Germline-derived CDR1 and CDR2 are SGHTA and FQGTGA. CDR3 sequence reads: CASSLWFGGEQYF. CDR3 nucleotide sequence: TGTGCCAGCAGCTTATGGTTCGGGGGCGAGCAGTACTTC.

This chain connects TRBV19 to TRBJ2-2; TRBD1 aligns across 7 bases. CDR3 size: 14 residues. V trimming: 6 bases; J trimming: 7 bases; junction bases outside the gene matches: 8. Germline lookup yields CDR1 LNHDA and CDR2 SQIVND (reference sequence). For the CDR3, the DNA is TGTGCCAGTAGCCTGACAGGGAGTGGCGGGGAGCTGTTTTTT. This codes for CASSLTGSGGELFF.

This clonotype was seen at least ten times. The chain employs TRBV7-9 and TRBJ2-1, with 13 nucleotides matching TRBD2. The CDR3 is 15 amino acids. CDR1 and CDR2 (germline): SEHNR, FQNEAQ (reference sequence). V was clipped by 6 bases and J by 6 bases; unmatched bases: 5. The DNA for the CDR3 is TGTGCCAGCAGTGAGACTAGCGGGAGGTCCAATGAGCAGTTCTTC. Its translation is CASSETSGRSNEQFF.

This clonotype was counted between two and nine times. The CDR3 sequence: CASSPWDSRYEQYF. In DNA, the CDR3 is TGTGCCAGCAGCCCTTGGGACAGCCGTTACGAGCAGTACTTC. This chain joins TRBV6-1 and TRBJ2-7; 7 bases map to TRBD1. Germline CDR1 reads MNHNS; CDR2 reads SASEGT. The CDR3 is 14 amino acids. The junction had 9 bases not matched to a gene; V was cut back by 6 bases and J by 4 bases.

With regard to this clonotype: The junction shows a germline mismatch at one end, possibly a read error. The gene calls are TRBV3-1 and TRBJ2-3; no clear D. There are 16 residues in the CDR3. CDR1 and CDR2 (germline): LGHDT, YNNKEL (reference sequence). The CDR3, as DNA: TGTGCCAGCGGCCAAGATAAGGGCCCGGTTGCAGATACGCAGTATTTT. Residues: CASGQDKGPVADTQYF.

The V and J genes are TRBV6-1 and TRBJ2-1; no reliable D call. The CDR3 covers 13 residues. CDR1 MNHNS and CDR2 SASEGT come from the germline V gene. V gave up 7 bases and J gave up 9 bases, with 16 bases separating them. The CDR3 region is CASTYGLSVEQFF. The CDR3 nucleotides read TGTGCCAGCACCTACGGTCTAAGCGTTGAGCAGTTCTTC.

This clonotype was recorded a few times. This sequence joins TRBV5-1 and TRBJ1-4; D ambiguous. Trimming pared 5 bases from V and 0 bases from J, leaving 11 bases between. The CDR3 totals 15 residues. From germline, CDR1 is SGHRS and CDR2 YFSETQ. As DNA, the CDR3 is TGCGCCAGCAGTTTGAACATCCCAACTAATGAAAAACTGTTTTTT. This sequence encodes CASSLNIPTNEKLFF.

CDR3 residues: CASSVSSGVNQPQHF. CDR3 nucleotide sequence: TGTGCCAGCAGCGTATCATCAGGGGTCAATCAGCCCCAGCATTTT. V usage is TRBV9 and J usage is TRBJ1-5, with a weak D call TRBD1 (6 bases). CDR1 and CDR2 from the germline V gene are SGDLS and YYNGEE. V lost 1 base and J 3 bases, leaving 11 bases between the germline ends. This CDR3 is built from 15 residues.

The table lists this clonotype with many counts. The chain is built from TRBV3-1 and TRBJ1-6; D not certain. With 3 bases removed from V and 13 bases from J, the gap between germline ends came to 10 bases. This CDR3 is 12 amino acids long. Germline CDR1 reads LGHDT; CDR2 reads YNNKEL (reference sequence). CDR3 sequence (DNA): TGTGCCAGCAGCCAGGGCAACCGGCCCCTCCACTTT. It specifies CASSQGNRPLHF.